The source of this TCR beta chain is a study of blood T cells in healthy people across ages. Study results and limitations: No conclusive comparison of naive versus antigen-experienced cells was possible with unsorted PBMCs. Per million T cells, TCR beta diversity dropped about linearly as age rose. Estimated diversity across one million T cells was deemed an underestimate.

Trimming pared 5 bases from V and 0 bases from J, leaving 10 bases between. Per the germline V gene, CDR1 is MNHEY and CDR2 is SVGAGI. This CDR3 contains 14 residues. On this clonotype itself: Its antigen remains unidentified.

Primers used in a second PCR of about 7 to 11 cycles were a sample-barcoded 5' primer and a J-beta primer mix. Unique molecular identifiers of 12 random nucleotides labeled each cDNA. Using its own MiXCR run on the 5' RACE reads, TCRdb lists one record per CDR3 protein. Here the sample spans over 1,500,000 distinct CDR3 sequences, less than 50% being singletons. The chain employs TRBV6-5 and TRBJ1-1, with D possibly matching TRBD1 (6 bases). Specimen: blood. The clonotype was recovered from a woman aged 40 to 49 in good health. CDR3 region: CASSRTEMNTEAFF. The CDR3 DNA sequence: TGTGCCAGCAGTCGGACAGAAATGAACACTGAAGCTTTCTTT.